Each of the 21 T cell receptor beta chains below was sequenced from the same sample in a study of neurological immune-mediated disorders. Via MiXCR, TCRdb re-called the 5' RACE reads, giving one row per CDR3 protein. The repertoire holds 130,000 or so distinct CDR3 sequences, with around 3% as singletons. The sequenced sample consisted of PBMCs. These receptors were taken from a woman in her 30s with multiple sclerosis.

At least ten counts were recorded for this clonotype. V gene TRBV7-9 combines with J gene TRBJ2-7; 9 positions match TRBD1. Trimming removed 4 bases from V and 1 base from J; junction bases left unmatched: 8. Germline CDR1 reads SEHNR; CDR2 reads FQNEAQ (reference sequence). There are 16 residues in the CDR3. CDR3: CASSYPRDRVSYEQYF. In nucleotides, the CDR3 is TGTGCCAGCAGCTATCCCCGGGACAGGGTGTCCTACGAGCAGTACTTC. The whole variable domain, remainder taken from reference TRBV7-9 and TRBJ2-7, is DTGVSQNPRHKITKRGQNVTFRCDPISEHNRLYWYRQTLGQGPEFLTYFQNEAQLEKSRLLSDRFSAERPKGSFSTLEIQRTEQGDSAMYLCASSYPRDRVSYEQYFGPGTRLTVT.

V usage is TRBV7-9 and J usage is TRBJ2-4; D gene uncertain. Germline V CDR1 and CDR2: SEHNR, FQNEAQ (reference sequence). Trimming took off 3 bases at V and 5 bases at J, with 11 bases between the two ends. The CDR3 has 14 residues. In DNA form, the CDR3 reads TGTGCCAGCAGCTTTGGTGGAGTCCAAAACATTCAGTACTTC. Translating gives CASSFGGVQNIQYF. The complete variable domain, with remaining parts taken from reference TRBV7-9 and TRBJ2-4, reads DTGVSQNPRHKITKRGQNVTFRCDPISEHNRLYWYRQTLGQGPEFLTYFQNEAQLEKSRLLSDRFSAERPKGSFSTLEIQRTEQGDSAMYLCASSFGGVQNIQYFGAGTRLSVL.

The sample holds many counts of this clonotype. J is TRBJ2-1 and V is TRBV29-1; D is perhaps TRBD1 or TRBD2 (6 bases each). CDR3 length: 15 amino acids. Germline V lookup: CDR1 SQVTM, CDR2 ANQGSEA. Written as DNA, the CDR3 is TGCAGTTACTTCGGGGGCCCCGCAACCCACAATGAGCAGTTCTTC. This encodes CSYFGGPATHNEQFF.

This clonotype was observed a few times. The chain recombines TRBV20-1 with TRBJ2-4, with 7 bases fitting TRBD2. The CDR3 is 13 amino acids. Germline-derived CDR1 and CDR2 are DFQATT and SNEGSKA (reference sequence). V was pared by 3 bases and J by 1 base, with 0 bases of the junction left unmatched. The CDR3: CSASGRAKNIQYF. For the CDR3, the DNA is TGCAGTGCTAGCGGGAGGGCCAAAAACATTCAGTACTTC.

Many counts were recorded for this clonotype. The chain employs TRBV12-3 or TRBV12-4 and TRBJ2-7, with TRBD1 as a possible D gene (5 bases). V lost 7 bases to trimming and J lost 3 bases, with 10 bases between them. CDR3 size: 12 residues. The DNA of the CDR3 is TGTGCCAGCACCCCAGGGTACTACGAGCAGTACTTC. Its protein product is CASTPGYYEQYF.

There are many counts of this clonotype. The V gene is TRBV7-2, the J gene TRBJ2-7; no clear D. Per the germline V gene, CDR1 is SGHTA and CDR2 is FQGNSA. The CDR3 is 16 residues long. With 1 base removed from V and 0 bases from J, the gap between germline ends came to 13 bases. CDR3 DNA sequence: TGTGCCAGCAGCTTAGGGGCAACACTACACTCCTACGAGCAGTACTTC. Its translation is CASSLGATLHSYEQYF.

This clonotype showed up many times. The rearrangement links TRBV24-1 to TRBJ2-5; D might be TRBD1 or TRBD2, each matching 6 bases. Trimming removed 6 bases at V and 1 base at J, with 23 bases between. This CDR3 spans 18 amino acids. The germline V gene has CDR1 KGHDR and CDR2 SFDVKD. The DNA of the CDR3 is TGTGCCACCAGTTCTCTCTACCGGGACACGGGACTCCAAGAGACCCAGTACTTC. Residues: CATSSLYRDTGLQETQYF.

This clonotype has just a few counts. J is TRBJ2-5 and V is TRBV7-6; possibly TRBD2 for D (7 bases). This CDR3 comprises 15 residues. Trimming pared 1 base from V and 2 bases from J, leaving 11 bases between. Germline CDR1 and CDR2: SGHVS and FNYEAQ. CDR3 residues: CASSLVGGHQETQYF. Here the CDR3 DNA reads TGTGCCAGCAGCTTAGTCGGGGGGCATCAAGAGACCCAGTACTTC.

This clonotype has a handful of counts. The chain uses TRBV7-7 and TRBJ2-1; 8 bases map to TRBD1. Germline V lookup: CDR1 SSHAT, CDR2 FNYEAQ (reference sequence). The CDR3 loop spans 13 amino acids. Germline trimming cut 5 bases from V and 6 bases from J; bases unmatched to any gene: 3. CDR3 residues: CASSTTGGNEQFF. CDR3 in DNA: TGTGCCAGCAGCACCACAGGGGGCAATGAGCAGTTCTTC.

Many counts were recorded for this clonotype. This sequence joins TRBV4-3 and TRBJ1-6, with D hard to call. CDR1 is LGHNA, CDR2 YSLEER, per germline. Trimming shortened V by 4 bases and J by 8 bases, and 12 bases separated the two germline ends. CDR3 size: 14 residues. In DNA form, the CDR3 reads TGCGCCAGCAGCCTGACCCGATGGGATTCACCCCTCCACTTT. It translates to CASSLTRWDSPLHF.

This clonotype was counted ten times or more. V usage is TRBV3-1 and J usage is TRBJ2-7, with TRBD1 identical over 8 bases. Germline lookup yields CDR1 LGHDT and CDR2 YNNKEL (reference sequence). V lost 0 bases, J lost 1 base, and 8 bases stayed unmatched. CDR3 length: 17 amino acids. Here the CDR3 reads CASSQDFGTGISYEQYF. Here the CDR3 DNA reads TGTGCCAGCAGCCAAGACTTCGGGACAGGAATTTCCTACGAGCAGTACTTC.

This clonotype was seen repeatedly, ten times or more. CDR3 nucleotides: TGTGCCAGCAGCCAAGAGGACTGGTATGGCTACACCTTC. As protein: CASSQEDWYGYTF. V usage is TRBV14 and J usage is TRBJ1-2; D gene ambiguous. The CDR3 has 13 amino acids. V was trimmed by 0 bases and J by 5 bases, leaving 7 bases between them. Germline lookup yields CDR1 SGHDN and CDR2 FVKESK.

This clonotype was observed many times. The rearrangement links TRBV6-2 or TRBV6-3 to TRBJ2-7; 9 bases agree with TRBD2. V trimming: 7 bases; J trimming: 2 bases; junction bases outside the gene matches: 6. This CDR3 contains 14 residues. Germline V gene sequence: CDR1 MNHEY, CDR2 SVGEGT. As DNA, the CDR3 is TGTGCCAGCAATAGCGGGGGCCCAACCTACGAGCAGTACTTC. It encodes CASNSGGPTYEQYF.

The table lists this clonotype with many counts. This sequence joins TRBV15 and TRBJ2-3; the match to TRBD1 covers 7 bases. V dropped 1 base and J dropped 2; count of bases not matched to a gene: 12. In germline, CDR1 is LNHNV, CDR2 YYDKDF (reference sequence). The CDR3 contains 18 residues. As DNA, the CDR3 is TGTGCCACCAGCAGAGGCTTAGTAGGGGGCGGGTCCACAGATACGCAGTATTTT. It codes for CATSRGLVGGGSTDTQYF.

This clonotype has ten or more counts. The chain is built from TRBV5-5 and TRBJ1-6; no reliable D call. V lost 1 base and J lost 0, with 8 bases in between. The CDR3 runs 16 residues. Germline V gives CDR1 SGHKS, CDR2 YYEKEE (reference sequence). CDR3 in amino acids: CASSLWERSYNSPLHF. In DNA form, the CDR3 reads TGTGCCAGCAGCTTGTGGGAGCGCTCCTATAATTCACCCCTCCACTTT. Full variable domain (missing parts from reference TRBV5-5 and TRBJ1-6): DAGVTQSPTHLIKTRGQQVTLRCSPISGHKSVSWYQQVLGQGPQFIFQYYEKEERGRGNFPDRFSARQFPNYSSELNVNALLLGDSALYLCASSLWERSYNSPLHFGNGTRLTVT.

This clonotype was recorded at least ten times. This chain links TRBV20-1 with TRBJ2-7; tentative D call: TRBD1 (6 bases). This CDR3 has 16 residues. V lost 2 bases, J lost 9 bases, and 26 bases lay in between. CDR1 and CDR2 from the germline V gene are DFQATT and SNEGSKA (reference sequence). CDR3 DNA: TGCAGTGCTAGAAGTTCTTCGGGACACAAGGACGGTGGGCAGTACTTC. Encoded protein: CSARSSSGHKDGGQYF.

This clonotype was picked up many times. The chain employs TRBV20-1 and TRBJ1-2, with D tentatively TRBD1 (5 bases). V was pared by 1 base and J by 5 bases, with 8 bases between. The CDR3 extends over 12 amino acids. Germline V gives CDR1 DFQATT, CDR2 SNEGSKA (reference sequence). The CDR3 protein is CSARGAGYGYTF. The CDR3 region has the DNA TGCAGTGCTAGAGGCGCAGGGTATGGCTACACCTTC.

This clonotype was detected ten times or more. The rearrangement uses TRBV5-1 and TRBJ1-1, with D possibly being TRBD1 (5 bases). Germline assignment: CDR1 SGHRS and CDR2 YFSETQ. CDR3 size: 15 residues. V was shortened by 3 bases and J by 3 bases, with 15 bases between the two germline ends. CDR3 nucleotide sequence: TGCGCCAGCAGCTCGATGACAGCCGTGGACACTGAAGCTTTCTTT. As protein: CASSSMTAVDTEAFF.

The chain uses TRBV7-8 and TRBJ1-1, with D possibly matching TRBD1 (5 bases). CDR1 and CDR2 from the germline V gene are SGHVS and FQNEAQ. The CDR3 spans 15 residues. V shed 2 bases and J shed 3 bases, with 13 bases lying between them. CDR3 DNA: TGTGCCAGCAGCTTAAGCTCTCGGGGGGACACTGAAGCTTTCTTT. This encodes CASSLSSRGDTEAFF.

The chain couples TRBV12-3 or TRBV12-4 to TRBJ2-1; 7 bases line up with TRBD2. CDR3 length equals 13 residues. Trimming took 3 bases from V and 8 from J; bases not matched to a gene: 4. Here the CDR3 DNA reads TGTGCCAGCAGTTTGGGGAGGGACGATGAGCAGTTCTTC. Its protein product is CASSLGRDDEQFF.

This clonotype was picked up many times. V is TRBV5-1 and J is TRBJ1-1; the D gene is possibly TRBD1 (5 bases). The CDR3 runs to 14 residues. Deletions cut 5 bases from V and 1 base from J, with 12 bases between. Per germline, CDR1 SGHRS and CDR2 YFSETQ. The CDR3 DNA follows: TGCGCCAGCAGGACGGGGGATGAGAACACTGAAGCTTTCTTT. This translates into CASRTGDENTEAFF. Based on the CDR3 plus reference TRBV5-1 and TRBJ1-1, the full variable domain is KAGVTQTPRYLIKTRGQQVTLSCSPISGHRSVSWYQQTPGQGLQFLFEYFSETQRNKGNFPGRFSGRQFSNSRSEMNVSTLELGDSALYLCASRTGDENTEAFFGQGTRLTVV.